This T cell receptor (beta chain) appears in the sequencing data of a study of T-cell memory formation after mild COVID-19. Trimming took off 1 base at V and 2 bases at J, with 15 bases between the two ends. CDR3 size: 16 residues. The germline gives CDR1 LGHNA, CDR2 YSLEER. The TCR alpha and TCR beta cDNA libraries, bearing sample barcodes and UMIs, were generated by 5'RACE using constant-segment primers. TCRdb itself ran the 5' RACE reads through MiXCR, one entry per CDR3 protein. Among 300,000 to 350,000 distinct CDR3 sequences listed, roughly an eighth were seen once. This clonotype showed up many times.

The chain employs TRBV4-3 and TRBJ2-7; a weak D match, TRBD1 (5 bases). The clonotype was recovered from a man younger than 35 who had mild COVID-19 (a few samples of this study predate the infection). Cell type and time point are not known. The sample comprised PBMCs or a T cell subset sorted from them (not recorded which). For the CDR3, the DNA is TGCGCCAGCAGCCAAGGGGCAGGGAAGTTCGCCTACGAGCAGTACTTC. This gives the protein CASSQGAGKFAYEQYF.